Following are 28 T cell receptor beta chains from one sample sequenced in a study of blood T cell repertoires in COVID-19. TCRdb keeps only in-frame clones here, not all; method: immunoSEQ multiplex PCR. The table includes 200,000 to 300,000 clones, more than 75% detected once. Sequenced: peripheral blood. All receptors come from a young woman who had recovered from COVID-19.

The V gene is TRBV5-5, the J gene TRBJ2-5; 9 nucleotides line up with TRBD1. This CDR3 comprises 16 residues. Germline lookup yields CDR1 SGHKS and CDR2 YYEKEE (reference sequence). The V gene end was trimmed by 5 bases and the J gene end by 0 bases; junction bases not matched to a gene: 8. The CDR3 coding sequence is TGTGCCAGCAGGACGGAAACAGGGGGCAACCAAGAGACCCAGTACTTC. Amino acid sequence: CASRTETGGNQETQYF.

The chain's CDR3 is CASSAMGLAVTDTQYF. The CDR3 region has the DNA TGTGCCAGCAGCGCCATGGGACTAGCGGTCACAGATACGCAGTATTTT. V is TRBV9 and J is TRBJ2-3, with 11 bases that match TRBD2. The germline gives CDR1 SGDLS, CDR2 YYNGEE. V dropped 3 bases and J dropped 2; count of bases not matched to a gene: 5. The CDR3 runs to 16 residues. The variable domain in full, completed from reference TRBV9 and TRBJ2-3, reads DSGVTQTPKHLITATGQRVTLRCSPRSGDLSVYWYQQSLDQGLQFLIQYYNGEERAKGNILERFSAQQFPDLHSELNLSSLELGDSALYFCASSAMGLAVTDTQYFGPGTRLTVL.

The chain combines TRBV15 with TRBJ1-4; D is ambiguous. The V gene's germline CDR1 is LNHNV and CDR2 YYDKDF (reference sequence). CDR3 length equals 14 residues. The germline V and J ends were trimmed by 3 bases and 8 bases, with 13 bases remaining between them. The CDR3 loop reads CATSSFSGVEKLFF. The CDR3 nucleotides are TGTGCCACCAGCAGTTTCAGCGGGGTAGAAAAACTGTTTTTT.

V gene TRBV9 combines with J gene TRBJ1-4, with 7 bases aligning to TRBD1. Germline values: CDR1 SGDLS, CDR2 YYNGEE. The CDR3 loop spans 13 amino acids. Germline trimming cut 3 bases from V and 7 bases from J; bases unmatched to any gene: 3. Written as DNA, the CDR3 is TGTGCCAGCAGCGCCGGGACAGTTGAAAAACTGTTTTTT. This sequence encodes CASSAGTVEKLFF.

V gene TRBV11-2 combines with J gene TRBJ2-7; 14 bases agree with TRBD2. The germline gives CDR1 SGHAT, CDR2 FQNNGV. With V trimmed by 5 bases and J by 4 bases, 4 bases remained unmatched. The CDR3 is 15 residues long. CDR3 sequence reads: CASSDGLAGGYEQYF. The CDR3 DNA reads TGTGCCAGCAGCGATGGACTAGCGGGGGGATACGAGCAGTACTTC.

The V gene is TRBV28, the J gene TRBJ1-5, with TRBD1 as a possible D gene (6 bases). Germline CDR1 reads MDHEN; CDR2 reads SYDVKM. Trimming removed 6 bases from V and 0 bases from J, with 15 bases in between. CDR3 length: 16 residues. CDR3 coding DNA: TGTGCCAGCAGCCTGGGACAAGCCTATAGCAATCAGCCCCAGCATTTT. Protein: CASSLGQAYSNQPQHF.

This clone turned up a few times. The chain employs TRBV3-1 (or the pseudogene TRBV3-2) and TRBJ1-1; perhaps TRBD1 as D (5 bases). The CDR3 contains 15 residues. Between the trimmed V and J ends, which lost 1 base and 1 base, there was a span of 10 bases. Per the germline V gene, CDR1 is LGHDT and CDR2 is YNNKEL (reference sequence). The CDR3 region is CASSQVGAWNTEAFF. CDR3 nucleotide sequence: TGTGCCAGCAGCCAAGTAGGGGCCTGGAACACTGAAGCTTTCTTT.

This sequence joins TRBV7-9 and TRBJ1-1, with a tentative D call TRBD1 (6 bases). This CDR3 is 14 amino acids long. Trimming left V 4 bases short and J 6 bases short, with 15 bases between. Germline V lookup: CDR1 SEHNR, CDR2 FQNEAQ (reference sequence). CDR3 DNA: TGTGCCAGCAGCTCCTCCTCACAGGGCCCTGAAGCTTTCTTT. This gives the protein CASSSSSQGPEAFF.

The table lists this clone with a few counts. V usage is TRBV24-1 and J usage is TRBJ2-1; 8 bases are shared with TRBD1. Germline CDR1 and CDR2: KGHDR and SFDVKD. The V and J ends lost 3 bases and 5 bases, in that order; junction bases with no gene match: 5. The CDR3 length is 15 residues. The CDR3 bases are TGTGCCACCAGTGATGGACAGGGTTTTAACAATGAGCAGTTCTTC. Translation: CATSDGQGFNNEQFF.

The chain employs TRBV19 and TRBJ1-2; 8 nucleotides align to TRBD1. The CDR3 totals 13 residues. With V trimmed by 6 bases and J by 4 bases, 4 bases remained unmatched. Germline V lookup: CDR1 LNHDA, CDR2 SQIVND (reference sequence). CDR3 bases: TGTGCCAGTAGGACGACAGGGGCCTATGGCTACACCTTC. Its protein is CASRTTGAYGYTF.

In its sample, this clone was seen once. The chain joins TRBV5-1 to TRBJ2-1, with D uncertain. Deletions cut 3 bases from V and 2 bases from J, with 9 bases between. The germline V gene has CDR1 SGHRS and CDR2 YFSETQ. CDR3 length equals 14 residues. As DNA, the CDR3 is TGCGCCAGCAGCTCCTACACAGCCTACAATGAGCAGTTCTTC. The encoded protein is CASSSYTAYNEQFF.

The chain links TRBV9 to TRBJ2-5; 8 bases line up with TRBD1. The ends lost 4 bases at V and 2 bases at J; junction bases unmatched: 4. This CDR3 has 14 residues. Germline assignment: CDR1 SGDLS and CDR2 YYNGEE. The CDR3 is CASSSGQGQETQYF. CDR3 DNA: TGTGCCAGCAGCTCCGGACAGGGACAAGAGACCCAGTACTTC.

Details on this clone: Different DNA sequences within this sample yield the same CDR3. The genes are TRBV10-3 and TRBJ2-7; 9 nucleotides match TRBD1. V was clipped by 5 bases and J by 3 bases; unmatched bases: 2. The germline V gene has CDR1 ENHRY and CDR2 SYGVKD. This CDR3 has 13 residues. As DNA, the CDR3 is TGTGCCATCAGTCAGGGACAGGGCTACGAGCAGTACTTC. Residues: CAISQGQGYEQYF.

Here the CDR3 reads CASSPYEGSNYGYTF. CDR3 nucleotides: TGTGCCAGTAGCCCTTATGAGGGATCTAACTATGGCTACACCTTC. V usage is TRBV19 and J usage is TRBJ1-2; no reliable D call. Germline CDR1 reads LNHDA; CDR2 reads SQIVND (reference sequence). This CDR3 comprises 15 residues. V was cut by 6 bases and J by 0 bases, with 14 bases left in between.

The V call is TRBV19, the J call TRBJ1-6, with D hard to call. Germline lookup yields CDR1 LNHDA and CDR2 SQIVND (reference sequence). This CDR3 comprises 13 residues. Trimming took off 5 bases at V and 8 bases at J, with 10 bases between the two ends. The CDR3 DNA follows: TGTGCCAGTAGTCTACTGGGAGATTCACCCCTCCACTTT. Amino acids: CASSLLGDSPLHF.

The V and J genes are TRBV9 and TRBJ2-3; 7 positions agree with TRBD2. This CDR3 contains 15 residues. The V and J ends lost 2 bases and 4 bases, in that order; junction bases with no gene match: 7. CDR1 SGDLS and CDR2 YYNGEE come from the germline V gene. CDR3 coding DNA: TGTGCCAGCAGCGTCGCTAGCGGAATTCCAGATACGCAGTATTTT. This codes for CASSVASGIPDTQYF.

CDR3 in DNA: TGTGCCAGCAGCTTCGATGGGGGGGGCTATGGCTACACCTTC. Its translation is CASSFDGGGYGYTF. This chain connects TRBV7-8 to TRBJ1-2, with D perhaps matching TRBD1 (5 bases). The CDR3 totals 14 residues. Germline V CDR1 and CDR2: SGHVS, FQNEAQ. V dropped 3 bases and J dropped 4 bases, with 12 bases sitting between them.

The V and J genes are TRBV5-4 and TRBJ1-6, with D maybe TRBD1 (5 bases). Germline V gene sequence: CDR1 SGHNT, CDR2 YYREEE (reference sequence). The V and J ends lost 0 bases and 11 bases respectively, with 9 bases between them. CDR3 length: 13 residues. CDR3 DNA: TGTGCCAGCAGCTTGGTGGCAGGGCCACCCCTCCACTTT. Protein product: CASSLVAGPPLHF.

The rearrangement uses TRBV6-5 and TRBJ2-7, with a tentative D call TRBD2 (5 bases). Trimming removed 8 bases at V and 3 bases at J, with 8 bases between. The V gene's germline CDR1 is MNHEY and CDR2 SVGAGI. This CDR3 has 11 amino acids. CDR3 nucleotides: TGTGCCAGCGGACTTTACTACGAGCAGTACTTC. This gives the protein CASGLYYEQYF.

This rearrangement joins TRBV25-1 to TRBJ1-3, with TRBD1 as a possible D gene (5 bases). This CDR3 spans 14 amino acids. CDR1 MGHDK and CDR2 SYGVNS come from the germline V gene. The V gene lost 5 bases and the J gene lost 2 bases, with 10 bases spanning the gap. CDR3: CASSWDLPGNTIYF. The CDR3 DNA sequence: TGTGCCAGCAGTTGGGACTTACCTGGAAACACCATATATTTT.

The V call is TRBV7-9, the J call TRBJ1-1, with 8 bases identical to TRBD1. After removal of 5 bases from V and 0 bases from J, the junction contained 5 bases not matched to a gene. Germline lookup yields CDR1 SEHNR and CDR2 FQNEAQ (reference sequence). This CDR3 comprises 15 residues. This chain's CDR3 is CASSPWTGMNTEAFF. CDR3 coding DNA: TGTGCCAGCAGCCCATGGACAGGGATGAACACTGAAGCTTTCTTT.

The chain joins TRBV27 to TRBJ1-5, with no clear D. Trimming removed 3 bases at V and 3 bases at J, with 21 bases between. Germline loops: CDR1 MNHEY, CDR2 SMNVEV (reference sequence). CDR3 length: 18 amino acids. CDR3 in amino acids: CASSFDLLQTGNNQPQHF. The CDR3 DNA is TGTGCCAGCAGTTTTGACCTACTCCAGACGGGTAACAATCAGCCCCAGCATTTT.

This chain uses TRBV12-3 or TRBV12-4 with TRBJ1-5; possibly TRBD1 for D (6 bases). There are 13 residues in the CDR3. Trimming removed 6 bases from V and 1 base from J, with 7 bases in between. Here the CDR3 DNA reads TGTGCCAGCAGCACAGGGAGCAATCAGCCCCAGCATTTT. Its translation is CASSTGSNQPQHF.

This rearrangement joins TRBV4-3 to TRBJ2-2, with D unclear. The CDR3 extends over 14 amino acids. Germline CDR1 LGHNA, CDR2 YSLEER. Between the trimmed V and J ends, which lost 4 bases and 1 base, there was a span of 7 bases. CDR3 amino acids: CASSPSRNTGELFF. The CDR3 region has the DNA TGCGCCAGCAGCCCTTCGAGGAACACCGGGGAGCTGTTTTTT.

The rearrangement joins TRBV4-3 to TRBJ2-2; tentatively, D is TRBD2 (6 bases). The CDR3 extends over 16 amino acids. Trimming left V 4 bases short and J 0 bases short, with 12 bases between. CDR1 and CDR2 from the germline V gene are LGHNA and YSLEER. The CDR3 sequence: CASSPTDYANTGELFF. The CDR3 DNA sequence: TGCGCCAGCAGCCCTACGGACTACGCGAACACCGGGGAGCTGTTTTTT.

The genes are TRBV7-6 and TRBJ1-4, with D hard to call. The CDR3 length is 16 residues. The germline V gene has CDR1 SGHVS and CDR2 FNYEAQ. Trimming left V 5 bases short and J 6 bases short, with 19 bases between. CDR3 amino acids: CASSPFDGSIYEKLFF. DNA of the CDR3: TGTGCCAGCAGCCCATTTGACGGGTCCATCTATGAAAAACTGTTTTTT.

As regards this clone: This specimen includes other DNA sequences encoding the same CDR3. The CDR3, as DNA: TGTGCCAGTAGCGACAGGGGTCCAAACACTGAAGCTTTCTTT. Its translation is CASSDRGPNTEAFF. The chain employs TRBV19 and TRBJ1-1; TRBD1 aligns across 8 bases. V trimming: 6 bases; J trimming: 2 bases; junction bases outside the gene matches: 5. In germline, CDR1 is LNHDA, CDR2 SQIVND (reference sequence). This CDR3 is built from 14 residues.

V usage is TRBV7-8 and J usage is TRBJ1-5; D perhaps matches TRBD1 (5 bases). The germline gives CDR1 SGHVS, CDR2 FQNEAQ. The CDR3 sequence is 14 residues long. V was cut by 8 bases and J by 8 bases, with 19 bases left in between. For the CDR3, the DNA is TGTGCCAGCTCCACGTGGGGGGGGAATGAGCCCCAGCATTTT. It translates to CASSTWGGNEPQHF.